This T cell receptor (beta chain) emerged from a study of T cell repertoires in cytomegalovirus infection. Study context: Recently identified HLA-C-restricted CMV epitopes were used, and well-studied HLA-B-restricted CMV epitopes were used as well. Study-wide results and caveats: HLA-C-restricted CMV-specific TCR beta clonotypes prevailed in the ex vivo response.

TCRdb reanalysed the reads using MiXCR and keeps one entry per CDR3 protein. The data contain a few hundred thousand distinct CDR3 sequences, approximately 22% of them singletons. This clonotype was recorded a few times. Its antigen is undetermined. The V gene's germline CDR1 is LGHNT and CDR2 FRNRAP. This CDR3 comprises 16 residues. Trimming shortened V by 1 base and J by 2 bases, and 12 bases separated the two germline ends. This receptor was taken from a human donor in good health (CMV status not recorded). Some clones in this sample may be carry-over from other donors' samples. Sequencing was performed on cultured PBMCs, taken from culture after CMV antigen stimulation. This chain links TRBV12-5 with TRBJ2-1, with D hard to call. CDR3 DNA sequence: TGTGCTAGTGGTTTGGGCACCGCCATGGCCTACAATGAGCAGTTCTTC. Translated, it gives CASGLGTAMAYNEQFF.